Below, 16 T cell receptor beta chains from the same sample are listed, as sequenced in a study of response to subunit inactivated influenza vaccine. TCRdb called the RT-PCR reads again in MiXCR, with one record for every CDR3 protein. The sample has 700,000 to 800,000 distinct CDR3 sequences; about 18% are singletons. The sample here was PBMCs from blood, taken about 5 days after vaccination. The receptors here all came from a man between 50 and 59 years old who received an inactivated influenza vaccine.

V gene TRBV6-2 or TRBV6-3 combines with J gene TRBJ2-1, with TRBD1 identical over 7 bases. V lost 1 base, J lost 4 bases, and 4 bases stayed unmatched. The V gene's germline CDR1 is MNHEY and CDR2 SVGEGT. This CDR3 comprises 15 residues. As DNA, the CDR3 is TGTGCCAGCAGTTACTTAGGGGGCCAGTACAATGAGCAGTTCTTC. Translation: CASSYLGGQYNEQFF.

This clonotype was recorded a few times. The genes are TRBV10-3 and TRBJ2-2, with D unclear. V was cut by 10 bases and J by 7 bases, with 19 bases left in between. The germline gives CDR1 ENHRY, CDR2 SYGVKD. The CDR3 sequence is 14 residues long. The CDR3 reads CATANQDVSGELFF. In DNA, the CDR3 is TGTGCCACCGCGAACCAGGATGTTAGCGGGGAGCTGTTTTTT.

The V and J genes are TRBV6-2 or TRBV6-3 and TRBJ1-1; D remains ambiguous. The length of the CDR3 is 13 residues. Trimming left V 3 bases short and J 8 bases short, with 13 bases between. The germline gives CDR1 MNHEY, CDR2 SVGEGT. The DNA of the CDR3 is TGTGCCAGCAGTTATCCGACCGGGAGGGAAGCTTTCTTT. Translating gives CASSYPTGREAFF.

The chain employs TRBV7-8 and TRBJ2-7, with 9 bases lining up with TRBD2. Germline CDR1 is SGHVS and CDR2 is FQNEAQ. V was clipped by 5 bases and J by 0 bases; unmatched bases: 5. This CDR3 contains 15 residues. CDR3 loop: CASSVKRGVSYEQYF. CDR3 coding DNA: TGTGCCAGCAGCGTCAAGCGGGGGGTCTCCTACGAGCAGTACTTC.

This clonotype was counted at least ten times. The J gene is TRBJ2-7, the V gene TRBV28, with a weak D call TRBD1 (6 bases). The CDR3 spans 15 residues. Germline V gives CDR1 MDHEN, CDR2 SYDVKM. V lost 4 bases and J 1 base, leaving 14 bases between the germline ends. The CDR3 loop reads CASSSDRSPSYEQYF. CDR3 sequence (DNA): TGTGCCAGCAGTTCAGACAGGTCGCCTTCCTACGAGCAGTACTTC.

This rearrangement joins TRBV27 to TRBJ2-1; 7 nucleotides agree with TRBD1. Germline CDR1 MNHEY, CDR2 SMNVEV (reference sequence). The junction had 4 bases not matched to a gene; V was cut back by 4 bases and J by 1 base. This CDR3 is built from 15 residues. The CDR3 here is CASSSRQGSYNEQFF. In nucleotides, the CDR3 is TGTGCCAGCAGTTCCCGACAGGGATCCTACAATGAGCAGTTCTTC.

The table lists this clonotype with a few counts. J is TRBJ2-2 and V is TRBV5-1; D not certain. Germline CDR1 SGHRS, CDR2 YFSETQ. V lost 6 bases and J lost 2, with 8 bases in between. This CDR3 is built from 13 residues. The CDR3: CASNSGNTGELFF. Here the CDR3 DNA reads TGCGCCAGCAACTCAGGAAACACCGGGGAGCTGTTTTTT.

This clonotype was counted a few times. The chain carries TRBV29-1 and TRBJ1-6; 10 bases map to TRBD1. The CDR3 is made up of 13 amino acids. Germline CDR1 is SQVTM and CDR2 is ANQGSEA. Losses at the gene ends were 4 bases for V and 9 bases for J; bases not matched to a gene: 3. The CDR3 DNA sequence: TGCAGCGTTGCGACAGGGGGCTTTTCACCCCTCCACTTT. This gives the protein CSVATGGFSPLHF.

Note on this clonotype: It may be a read error: a sequence one base away is much more abundant. The chain combines TRBV29-1 with TRBJ2-3; no firm D call. Per germline, CDR1 SQVTM and CDR2 ANQGSEA. The CDR3 runs 13 residues. This chain's CDR3 is CSVVWSSTDTQDF. The DNA for the CDR3 is TGCAGCGTTGTTTGGAGTTCCACAGATACGCAGGATTTT.

This clonotype occurred a few times. V is TRBV6-1 and J is TRBJ1-1; D ambiguous. V lost 5 bases, J lost 1 base, and 11 bases lay in between. Germline CDR1 MNHNS, CDR2 SASEGT. The CDR3 sequence is 14 residues long. The CDR3 sequence is CASSQSFKNTEAFF. CDR3 coding DNA: TGTGCCAGCAGTCAAAGCTTTAAGAACACTGAAGCTTTCTTT.

The chain employs TRBV28 and TRBJ1-4; D call uncertain. Germline values: CDR1 MDHEN, CDR2 SYDVKM. Trimming pared 3 bases from V and 8 bases from J, leaving 16 bases between. CDR3 size: 15 residues. CDR3 loop: CASSLPVGIGEKLFF. In DNA, the CDR3 is TGTGCCAGCAGTTTGCCCGTGGGGATCGGCGAAAAACTGTTTTTT.

This clonotype was observed a handful of times. J is TRBJ2-3 and V is TRBV11-2; 14 bases map to TRBD2. Trimming at V came to 5 bases and at J to 1 base, leaving 8 bases not matched to a gene. Germline CDR1 reads SGHAT; CDR2 reads FQNNGV. CDR3 length: 18 residues. DNA for the CDR3: TGTGCCAGCAGCCTCCTTCGACTAGCGGGGGGGGGCACAGATACGCAGTATTTT. Its protein is CASSLLRLAGGGTDTQYF. Looking up the rest from reference TRBV11-2 and TRBJ2-3 gives the full variable domain: EAGVAQSPRYKIIEKRQSVAFWCNPISGHATLYWYQQILGQGPKLLIQFQNNGVVDDSQLPKDRFSAERLKGVDSTLKIQPAKLEDSAVYLCASSLLRLAGGGTDTQYFGPGTRLTVL.

The chain carries TRBV9 and TRBJ2-1, with 8 bases lining up with TRBD2. Germline CDR1 is SGDLS and CDR2 is YYNGEE. The CDR3 has 15 amino acids. Losses at the gene ends were 1 base for V and 3 bases for J; bases not matched to a gene: 3. CDR3 bases: TGTGCCAGCAGCGTATCCAGCGGGAGCTACAATGAGCAGTTCTTC. It is translated as CASSVSSGSYNEQFF.

The rearrangement uses TRBV29-1 and TRBJ2-3; D is perhaps TRBD1 (6 bases). The germline gives CDR1 SQVTM, CDR2 ANQGSEA. This CDR3 contains 13 residues. In DNA form, the CDR3 reads TGCACCATACAGGGCCGTAGCACAGATACGCAGTATTTT. Translating gives CTIQGRSTDTQYF.

Ten or more counts support this clonotype. The chain combines TRBV12-3 or TRBV12-4 with TRBJ1-2; D perhaps matches TRBD1 (6 bases). This CDR3 contains 13 residues. Trimming took off 5 bases at V and 4 bases at J, with 11 bases between the two ends. CDR3 bases: TGTGCCAGCAGTGTTGGGGGCCCCTATGGCTACACCTTC. Protein sequence: CASSVGGPYGYTF.

This clonotype was seen a few times. The chain recombines TRBV20-1 with TRBJ2-7; 7 nucleotides agree with TRBD1. The CDR3 extends over 13 amino acids. Germline CDR1 reads DFQATT; CDR2 reads SNEGSKA (reference sequence). V was clipped by 1 base and J by 6 bases; unmatched bases: 6. In nucleotides, the CDR3 is TGCAGTGCTAGAGGACAGGGAATAGGCGAGCAGTACTTC. Translating it yields CSARGQGIGEQYF.